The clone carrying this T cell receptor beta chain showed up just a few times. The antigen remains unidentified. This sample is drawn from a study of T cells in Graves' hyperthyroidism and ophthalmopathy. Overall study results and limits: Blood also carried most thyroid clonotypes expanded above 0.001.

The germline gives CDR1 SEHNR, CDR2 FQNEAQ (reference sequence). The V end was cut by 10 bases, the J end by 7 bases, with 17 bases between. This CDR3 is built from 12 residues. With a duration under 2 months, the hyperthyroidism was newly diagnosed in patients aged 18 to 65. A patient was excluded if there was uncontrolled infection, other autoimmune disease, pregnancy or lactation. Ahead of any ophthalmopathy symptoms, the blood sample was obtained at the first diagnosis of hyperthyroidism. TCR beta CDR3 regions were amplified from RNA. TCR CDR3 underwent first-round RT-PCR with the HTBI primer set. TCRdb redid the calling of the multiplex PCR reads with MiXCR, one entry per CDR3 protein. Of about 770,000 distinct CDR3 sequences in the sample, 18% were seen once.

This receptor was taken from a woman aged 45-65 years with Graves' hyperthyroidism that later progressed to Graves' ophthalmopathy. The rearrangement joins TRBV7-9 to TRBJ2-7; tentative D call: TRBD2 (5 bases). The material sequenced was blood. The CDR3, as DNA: TGTGCCAACAGTTTTCTTGTAGCGGAGCAGTACTTC. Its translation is CANSFLVAEQYF.